This is a list of T cell receptor beta chains from one sample in a study of blood T cell repertoires in COVID-19. TCRdb's copy holds only in-frame clones and misses some; the assay was immunoSEQ multiplex PCR. The sample consists of some 59,000 clones, around 82% of them appearing once. The sample was peripheral blood. The receptors were gathered from a man older than 75 with active or convalescent COVID-19. CDR3s include the opening cysteine and the closing phenylalanine or tryptophan. The D gene is left open where the match is weak. The size entry is marked missing in some rows and otherwise reads once, few, many or a size class.

j_gene,abundance,v_gene,d_gene,CDR3aa,CDR3nt
TRBJ2-3,few,TRBV24-1,TRBD1,CATTRTGNEDTQYF,TGTGCCACCACCCGGACAGGGAACGAAGATACGCAGTATTTT
TRBJ1-2,NA,TRBV5-1,TRBD1,CASSFKGQGGPNYGYTF,TGCGCCAGCAGCTTCAAAGGACAGGGGGGACCGAACTATGGCTACACCTTC
TRBJ1-4,NA,TRBV30,NA,CAWSEQANEKLFF,TGTGCCTGGAGTGAACAGGCTAATGAAAAACTGTTTTTT
TRBJ2-7,NA,TRBV24-1,NA,CATSDSYEQYF,TGTGCCACCAGCGACAGTTACGAGCAGTACTTC
TRBJ1-1,NA,TRBV18,NA,CASSPRFGGVAEAFF,TGTGCCAGCTCACCTCGGTTTGGGGGGGTGGCTGAAGCTTTCTTT
TRBJ2-1,few,TRBV11-2,NA,CASSPQSAGTTNEQFF,TGTGCCAGCAGCCCGCAATCGGCGGGAACTACTAATGAGCAGTTCTTC
TRBJ2-7,NA,TRBV23-1,NA,CTRTAGYEQYF,TGCACCCGTACAGCAGGCTACGAGCAGTACTTC
TRBJ2-7,NA,TRBV5-1,NA,CASSLEQGSYEQYF,TGCGCCAGCAGCTTGGAGCAGGGCTCCTACGAGCAGTACTTC
TRBJ2-3,NA,TRBV6-2/TRBV6-3,TRBD2,CASSRLAGAGTTDTQYF,TGTGCCAGCAGTAGACTAGCGGGGGCCGGGACTACAGATACGCAGTATTTT
TRBJ1-5,NA,TRBV27,NA,CASSLSDRQGPKHF,TGTGCCAGCAGTTTATCCGATCGTCAGGGGCCAAAGCATTTT
TRBJ1-3,NA,TRBV28,NA,CASSFGHHSGNTIYF,TGTGCCAGCAGTTTTGGGCACCACTCTGGAAACACCATATATTTT
TRBJ1-5,NA,TRBV6-5,NA,CASSSRGRGLESQHF,TGTGCCAGCAGCTCCCGGGGAAGGGGGTTGGAGTCCCAGCATTTT
TRBJ2-7,NA,TRBV6-5,TRBD2,CASRIGLAGVYEQYF,TGTGCCAGCAGGATAGGACTAGCGGGAGTATACGAGCAGTACTTC
TRBJ1-1,NA,TRBV7-2,NA,CASSKTGNREAFF,TGTGCCAGCAGCAAAACAGGGAACCGAGAAGCTTTCTTT
TRBJ2-5,once,TRBV7-7,NA,CASSLGSAGIGTQYF,TGTGCCAGCAGCTTAGGGTCGGCAGGGATCGGGACCCAGTACTTC
TRBJ2-7,NA,TRBV19,TRBD1,CATETPGGTYEQYF,TGTGCCACCGAGACCCCAGGGGGCACCTACGAGCAGTACTTC
TRBJ1-2,NA,TRBV4-3,NA,CASSQDPGRGFYGYTF,TGCGCCAGCAGCCAAGATCCCGGCAGGGGCTTCTATGGCTACACCTTC
TRBJ1-1,NA,TRBV7-9,TRBD1,CASSLESRGPSTEAFF,TGTGCCAGCAGCTTAGAATCCAGGGGGCCAAGCACTGAAGCTTTCTTT
TRBJ2-7,NA,TRBV5-6,NA,CASRGTGLDEQYF,TGTGCCAGCAGGGGAACAGGTCTCGACGAGCAGTACTTC
TRBJ2-7,few,TRBV15,NA,CATSRDPVEQYF,TGTGCCACCAGCAGAGATCCGGTGGAGCAGTACTTC
TRBJ2-1,few,TRBV7-2,NA,CASSLAAGPSYNEQFF,TGTGCCAGCAGCTTAGCGGCAGGGCCTTCCTACAATGAGCAGTTCTTC
TRBJ2-7,NA,TRBV9,TRBD1,CASSVEGLGTGIDEQYF,TGTGCCAGCAGCGTAGAGGGGTTAGGGACAGGCATTGACGAGCAGTACTTC
TRBJ2-2,NA,TRBV13,NA,CASSLGGGLELFF,TGTGCCAGCAGCTTAGGTGGCGGACTGGAGCTGTTTTTT
TRBJ1-2,NA,TRBV5-6,NA,CASSSGFYGYTF,TGTGCCAGCAGCTCAGGGTTCTATGGCTACACCTTC
TRBJ2-3,NA,TRBV5-6,NA,CASSLPIDFSSTDTQYF,TGTGCCAGCAGCTTGCCCATAGACTTTTCTAGCACAGATACGCAGTATTTT
TRBJ2-2,NA,TRBV2,NA,CASSFNERAGELFF,TGTGCCAGCAGTTTCAACGAGAGGGCCGGGGAGCTGTTTTTT
TRBJ2-1,few,TRBV19,TRBD2,CASIPPGAAGQSYNEQFF,TGTGCCAGTATCCCCCCGGGTGCAGCGGGGCAAAGCTACAATGAGCAGTTCTTC
TRBJ2-5,NA,TRBV29-1,TRBD1,CSVGLPGQLQETQYF,TGCAGCGTTGGGCTGCCGGGACAGCTACAAGAGACCCAGTACTTC
TRBJ2-1,NA,TRBV29-1,TRBD1,CSVDDPQGRGSSYNEQFF,TGCAGCGTGGACGACCCCCAGGGCAGGGGGAGCTCCTACAATGAGCAGTTCTTC
TRBJ2-6,NA,TRBV4-3,NA,CASSPMTEAGANVLTF,TGCGCCAGCAGCCCTATGACAGAGGCTGGGGCCAACGTCCTGACTTTC
TRBJ2-7,NA,TRBV7-8,TRBD2,CASRTSGNSNEQYF,TGTGCCAGCCGGACTAGCGGGAACAGCAACGAGCAGTACTTC
TRBJ2-5,NA,TRBV2,TRBD2,CASSEAGTSGGTQYF,TGTGCCAGCAGTGAAGCTGGGACTAGCGGTGGGACCCAGTACTTC
TRBJ1-1,few,TRBV9,NA,CASSPMPGGTEAFF,TGTGCCAGCAGCCCTATGCCGGGAGGCACTGAAGCTTTCTTT
TRBJ2-7,NA,TRBV29-1,TRBD1,CSVAGTDNYEQYF,TGCAGCGTTGCTGGGACAGACAACTACGAGCAGTACTTC
TRBJ2-2,NA,TRBV4-1,NA,CASSQVLQPTGELFF,TGCGCCAGCAGCCAAGTTTTACAGCCCACCGGGGAGCTGTTTTTT
TRBJ2-5,NA,TRBV7-2,NA,CASSFNLGTAGYF,TGTGCCAGCAGTTTCAATTTAGGTACAGCCGGGTACTTC
TRBJ1-4,NA,TRBV19,NA,CASSKWGENEKLFF,TGTGCCAGCTCGAAGTGGGGGGAAAATGAAAAACTGTTTTTT
TRBJ2-1,NA,TRBV10-2,TRBD2,CASRTRTSAANNEQFF,TGCGCCAGCAGGACACGGACTAGCGCAGCCAACAATGAGCAGTTCTTC
TRBJ1-1,NA,TRBV6-2/TRBV6-3,NA,CASSYSFPGMNTEAFF,TGTGCCAGCAGTTACTCGTTCCCCGGGATGAACACTGAAGCTTTCTTT
TRBJ2-5,NA,TRBV5-5,TRBD2,CASSLDLGLVKTQYF,TGTGCCAGCAGCTTGGATCTCGGACTAGTCAAGACCCAGTACTTC
TRBJ2-7,few,TRBV7-8,TRBD1,CASSLALGGQGAYEQYF,TGTGCCAGCAGCTTAGCTCTAGGGGGACAGGGGGCCTACGAGCAGTACTTC
TRBJ2-1,NA,TRBV18,TRBD1,CASSPYETQGVDNEQFF,TGTGCCAGCTCACCTTACGAAACACAGGGGGTGGATAATGAGCAGTTCTTC